Listed here are 9 T cell receptor beta chains from one sample, sequenced in a study of T cell changes during pregnancy in multiple sclerosis. Clones were sequenced by immunoSEQ multiplex PCR, and TCRdb holds only the in-frame ones, with some missing. This sample has roughly 68,000 clones, with around 92% found just once. This material consisted of peripheral blood, taken in the second trimester of pregnancy. The origin of the receptors is a female donor in good health, enrolled as a control in a pregnancy study.

V and J are TRBV6-5 and TRBJ2-1, with 9 bases that match TRBD2. The CDR3 has 14 residues. The germline V gene has CDR1 MNHEY and CDR2 SVGAGI. Trimming at V came to 2 bases and at J to 6 bases, leaving 2 bases not matched to a gene. The DNA for the CDR3 is TGTGCCAGCAGTTACGGCGGGAGGGTCAATGAGCAGTTCTTC. Translating it yields CASSYGGRVNEQFF.

This chain links TRBV5-8 with TRBJ1-2; D uncertain. V shed 4 bases and J shed 4 bases, with 14 bases lying between them. The germline CDR1 and CDR2 sequences are SGHTS and YDEGEE. CDR3 length equals 14 residues. CDR3 amino acids: CASSGSRRGYGYTF. CDR3 nucleotides: TGTGCCAGCAGCGGGAGCCGACGGGGCTATGGCTACACCTTC. Full variable domain (rest looked up from reference TRBV5-8 and TRBJ1-2): EAGVTQSPTHLIKTRGQQATLRCSPISGHTSVYWYQQALGLGLQFLLWYDEGEERNRGNFPPRFSGRQFPNYSSELNVNALELEDSALYLCASSGSRRGYGYTFGSGTRLTVV.

The rearrangement uses TRBV5-4 and TRBJ2-2, with a tentative D call TRBD1 (5 bases). CDR3 length: 15 amino acids. V shed 3 bases and J shed 0 bases, with 9 bases lying between them. Germline V gene lookup returns CDR1 SGHNT and CDR2 YYREEE (reference sequence). CDR3 nucleotides: TGTGCCAGCAGCTGGGGCAGTTCGAACACCGGGGAGCTGTTTTTT. Amino acid sequence: CASSWGSSNTGELFF.

V usage is TRBV6-6 and J usage is TRBJ1-4; 8 bases agree with TRBD1. CDR3 size: 14 residues. The germline V gene encodes CDR1 MNHNY and CDR2 SVGAGI (reference sequence). V trimming: 5 bases; J trimming: 8 bases; junction bases outside the gene matches: 7. CDR3 coding DNA: TGTGCCAGCAGTCCCGGACAGGGAGACGAAAAACTGTTTTTT. Protein sequence: CASSPGQGDEKLFF.

The rearrangement links TRBV11-3 to TRBJ2-7; 9 bases match TRBD1. The germline V gene encodes CDR1 SGHNT and CDR2 YENEEA. After removal of 3 bases from V and 2 bases from J, the junction contained 5 bases not matched to a gene. This CDR3 is 15 amino acids long. The DNA for the CDR3 is TGTGCCAGCAGCTTGGGACAGGGTAGGACCTACGAGCAGTACTTC. This codes for CASSLGQGRTYEQYF. Looking up the rest from reference TRBV11-3 and TRBJ2-7 gives the full variable domain: EAGVVQSPRYKIIEKKQPVAFWCNPISGHNTLYWYLQNLGQGPELLIRYENEEAVDDSQLPKDRFSAERLKGVDSTLKIQPAELGDSAVYLCASSLGQGRTYEQYFGPGTRLTVT.

J is TRBJ2-2 and V is TRBV4-2; 7 positions agree with TRBD2. The J segment lost 1 base and the V segment lost 0 bases, leaving 2 bases of the junction unmatched. Germline V gene lookup returns CDR1 LGHNA and CDR2 YNFKEQ. CDR3 length: 16 residues. The CDR3 here is CASSQDGGVNTGELFF. The CDR3 nucleotides read TGTGCCAGCAGCCAAGATGGGGGGGTGAACACCGGGGAGCTGTTTTTT.

V gene TRBV12-5 combines with J gene TRBJ1-2; a weak D match, TRBD1 (5 bases). The V end lost 4 bases, the J end lost 6 bases, and 15 bases lay between the germline ends. The CDR3 covers 14 residues. CDR1 and CDR2 from the germline V gene are LGHNT and FRNRAP. The CDR3 region is CASGSLSREDGYTF. The CDR3 DNA is TGTGCTAGTGGTTCTTTGAGCAGGGAGGATGGCTACACCTTC.

The rearrangement joins TRBV28 to TRBJ1-2; possibly TRBD1 for D (6 bases). The V gene lost 6 bases and the J gene lost 7 bases, with 12 bases spanning the gap. CDR3 length: 12 residues. Germline V gene data show CDR1 as MDHEN and CDR2 as SYDVKM. The CDR3 region has the DNA TGTGCCAGCAGAGCAACAGGGACTGGCTACACCTTC. Its translation: CASRATGTGYTF.

The V and J genes are TRBV19 and TRBJ1-1, with D uncertain. With 1 base removed from V and 2 bases from J, the gap between germline ends came to 8 bases. Per the germline V gene, CDR1 is LNHDA and CDR2 is SQIVND (reference sequence). The CDR3 contains 14 residues. The CDR3 DNA follows: TGTGCCAGTAGTATAGGGGGAGTTAACACTGAAGCTTTCTTT. This gives the protein CASSIGGVNTEAFF.